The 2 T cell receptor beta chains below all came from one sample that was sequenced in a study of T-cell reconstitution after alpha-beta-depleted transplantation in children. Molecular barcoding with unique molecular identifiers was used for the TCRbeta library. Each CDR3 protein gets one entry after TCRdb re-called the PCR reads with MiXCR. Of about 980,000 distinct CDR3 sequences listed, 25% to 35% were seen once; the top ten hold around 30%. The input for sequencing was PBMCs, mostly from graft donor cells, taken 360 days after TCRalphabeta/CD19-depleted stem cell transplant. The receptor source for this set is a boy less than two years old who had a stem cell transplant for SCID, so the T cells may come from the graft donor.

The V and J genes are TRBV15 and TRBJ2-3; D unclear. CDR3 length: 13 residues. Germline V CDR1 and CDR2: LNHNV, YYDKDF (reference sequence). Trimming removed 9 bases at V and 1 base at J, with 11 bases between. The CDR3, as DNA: TGTGCCACGGATCGGAGCGGCACAGATACGCAGTATTTT. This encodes CATDRSGTDTQYF.

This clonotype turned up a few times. The CDR3 here is CASSSGRVRGTHTDTQYF. The CDR3, as DNA: TGTGCCAGCAGCTCCGGTCGGGTACGCGGGACACACACAGATACGCAGTATTTT. This chain joins TRBV12-3 or TRBV12-4 and TRBJ2-3; D possibly matches TRBD1 or TRBD2 (6 bases each). V was shortened by 6 bases and J by 2 bases, with 24 bases between the two germline ends. The CDR3 totals 18 residues.